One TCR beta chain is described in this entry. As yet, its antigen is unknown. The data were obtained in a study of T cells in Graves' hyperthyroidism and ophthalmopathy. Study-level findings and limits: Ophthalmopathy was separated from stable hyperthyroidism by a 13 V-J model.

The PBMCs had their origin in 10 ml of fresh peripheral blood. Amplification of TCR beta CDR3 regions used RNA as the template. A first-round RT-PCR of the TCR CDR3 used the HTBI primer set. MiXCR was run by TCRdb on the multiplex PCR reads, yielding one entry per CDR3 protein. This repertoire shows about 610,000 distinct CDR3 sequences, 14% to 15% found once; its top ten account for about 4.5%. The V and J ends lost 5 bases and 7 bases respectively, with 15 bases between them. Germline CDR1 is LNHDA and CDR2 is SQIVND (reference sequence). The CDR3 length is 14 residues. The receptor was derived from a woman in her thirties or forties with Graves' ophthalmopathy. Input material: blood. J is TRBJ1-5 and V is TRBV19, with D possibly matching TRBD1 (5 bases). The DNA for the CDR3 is TGTGCCAGTAGTCCGGGGCTAGAGGGACAGCCCCAGCATTTT. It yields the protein CASSPGLEGQPQHF.